The 15 T cell receptor beta chains listed next were all sequenced from one sample in a study of vaccination effects on CD4 cells after COVID-19. With more than 9 days of culture completed, CD4+ T cells were isolated. Of the BNT162b2 and mRNA-1273 vaccines, participants received two doses of one or the other. These receptors have no identified antigens. Data came from immunoSEQ multiplex PCR; TCRdb stores just in-frame clones and leaves some out. The repertoire has approximately 38,000 clones, 55% to 80% of them found once; the top ten carry approximately 8%. The sequencing used CD4+ T cells from PBMCs cultured without peptide, collected after COVID-19 vaccination. The receptors come from a human donor who received a COVID-19 vaccine.

This sequence joins TRBV28 and TRBJ2-7; perhaps TRBD1 as D (7 bases). Germline V lookup: CDR1 MDHEN, CDR2 SYDVKM. This CDR3 has 14 amino acids. The ends were cut back, 0 bases at V and 5 bases at J, with 11 bases in the middle. The chain's CDR3 is CASSLWGGQNEQYF. DNA for the CDR3: TGTGCCAGCAGTTTATGGGGGGGACAGAACGAGCAGTACTTC. Using reference TRBV28 and TRBJ2-7 for the parts outside the CDR3, the full variable domain is DVKVTQSSRYLVKRTGEKVFLECVQDMDHENMFWYRQDPGLGLRLIYFSYDVKMKEKGDIPEGYSVSREKKERFSLILESASTNQTSMYLCASSLWGGQNEQYFGPGTRLTVT.

This chain links TRBV6-5 with TRBJ1-5; D is uncertain. There are 15 residues in the CDR3. The germline V and J ends were trimmed by 6 bases and 0 bases, with 12 bases remaining between them. Germline CDR1 reads MNHEY; CDR2 reads SVGAGI. CDR3 nucleotide sequence: TGTGCCAGCAGAGCAGAGACCTATAGCAATCAGCCCCAGCATTTT. It codes for CASRAETYSNQPQHF.

The gene calls are TRBV6-1 and TRBJ2-3; 7 bases are a match to TRBD2. Trimming removed 3 bases from V and 3 bases from J; junction bases left unmatched: 6. CDR1 MNHNS and CDR2 SASEGT come from the germline V gene. This CDR3 has 15 residues. The CDR3 sequence is CASSEGEGWTDTQYF. The CDR3 DNA sequence: TGTGCCAGCAGTGAGGGGGAGGGTTGGACAGATACGCAGTATTTT.

The table lists this clone with a few counts. The chain carries TRBV5-1 and TRBJ2-2; TRBD1 agrees at 9 bases. Per the germline V gene, CDR1 is SGHRS and CDR2 is YFSETQ. V was clipped by 2 bases and J by 6 bases; unmatched bases: 5. CDR3 length equals 15 residues. Here the CDR3 reads CASSFGTGRAGELFF. In DNA form, the CDR3 reads TGCGCCAGCAGCTTCGGGACAGGGAGGGCCGGGGAGCTGTTTTTT.

This clone was detected a few times. The chain links TRBV25-1 to TRBJ1-6, with 7 bases that match TRBD1. This CDR3 has 15 residues. Germline V gene lookup returns CDR1 MGHDK and CDR2 SYGVNS. V trimming: 4 bases; J trimming: 5 bases; junction bases outside the gene matches: 5. The CDR3 DNA is TGTGCCAGCAGTGCAACCGGGACAGATAATTCACCCCTCCACTTT. As protein: CASSATGTDNSPLHF. The variable domain in full, with the rest retrieved from reference TRBV25-1 and TRBJ1-6, is EADIYQTPRYLVIGTGKKITLECSQTMGHDKMYWYQQDPGMELHLIHYSYGVNSTEKGDLSSESTVSRIRTEHFPLTLESARPSHTSQYLCASSATGTDNSPLHFGNGTRLTVT.

The chain combines TRBV19 with TRBJ2-1; unclear D gene. V shed 3 bases and J shed 2 bases, with 11 bases lying between them. CDR1 and CDR2 (germline): LNHDA, SQIVND (reference sequence). This CDR3 has 15 amino acids. The CDR3 nucleotides read TGTGCCAGTAGTATGACCGGAGACGCCTACAATGAGCAGTTCTTC. Its translation: CASSMTGDAYNEQFF.

The chain is built from TRBV18 and TRBJ2-7, with D unresolved. The germline V and J ends were trimmed by 3 bases and 0 bases, with 6 bases remaining between them. The CDR3 is 13 residues long. CDR1 is KGHSH, CDR2 LQKENI, per germline. CDR3 region: CASSPAASYEQYF. The CDR3 bases are TGTGCCAGCTCACCTGCAGCCTCCTACGAGCAGTACTTC. The full variable domain, completed using reference TRBV18 and TRBJ2-7, is NAGVMQNPRHLVRRRGQEARLRCSPMKGHSHVYWYRQLPEEGLKFMVYLQKENIIDESGMPKERFSAEFPKEGPSILRIQQVVRGDSAAYFCASSPAASYEQYFGPGTRLTVT.

V gene TRBV5-6 combines with J gene TRBJ1-6, with 11 positions matching TRBD1. V dropped 2 bases and J dropped 9; count of bases not matched to a gene: 10. The CDR3 runs 17 residues. CDR1 is SGHDT and CDR2 is YYEEEE in the germline V gene. DNA for the CDR3: TGTGCCAGCAGCTTAGGGACAGGGGGTCGCTATGGTTCACCCCTCCACTTT. This gives the protein CASSLGTGGRYGSPLHF.

The rearrangement uses TRBV27 and TRBJ1-2; unclear D gene. The CDR3 runs 12 residues. V gave up 8 bases and J gave up 0 bases, with 7 bases separating them. Germline CDR1 and CDR2: MNHEY and SMNVEV (reference sequence). Here the CDR3 reads CASGRTNYGYTF. DNA for the CDR3: TGTGCCAGCGGGAGGACTAACTATGGCTACACCTTC.

The chain links TRBV4-1 to TRBJ1-1, with D tentatively TRBD1 (5 bases). Germline loops: CDR1 MGHRA, CDR2 YSYEKL. This CDR3 is built from 16 residues. V gave up 5 bases and J gave up 0 bases, with 16 bases separating them. The CDR3 bases are TGCGCCAGCAGCTACCACCGGGGGGGGTTGAACACTGAAGCTTTCTTT. Protein product: CASSYHRGGLNTEAFF.

The chain employs TRBV5-1 and TRBJ1-4; D is ambiguous. Germline CDR1 SGHRS, CDR2 YFSETQ. The CDR3 totals 14 residues. V shed 4 bases and J shed 5 bases, with 12 bases lying between them. CDR3 sequence reads: CASSPTSGNEKLFF. The CDR3 nucleotides read TGCGCCAGCAGCCCCACTAGCGGAAATGAAAAACTGTTTTTT.

This sequence joins TRBV29-1 and TRBJ1-5; no definite D call. Deletions cut 2 bases from V and 9 bases from J, with 14 bases between. This CDR3 is 13 amino acids long. The V gene's germline CDR1 is SQVTM and CDR2 ANQGSEA. CDR3 region: CSVEYTVLGPQHF. CDR3 nucleotide sequence: TGCAGCGTTGAATATACGGTCTTGGGGCCCCAGCATTTT.

The chain links TRBV4-1 to TRBJ1-2; perhaps TRBD1 as D (6 bases). Between the trimmed V and J ends, which lost 4 bases and 8 bases, there was a span of 23 bases. The germline gives CDR1 MGHRA, CDR2 YSYEKL. The CDR3 is 16 amino acids. CDR3 bases: TGCGCCAGCAGCCCGTCTGGGGCCCCAGGGGCCGACGGCTACACCTTC. It translates to CASSPSGAPGADGYTF.

V usage is TRBV10-3 and J usage is TRBJ2-1; 10 bases line up with TRBD1. V lost 6 bases and J lost 8; bases outside the gene matches: 7. Germline V CDR1 and CDR2: ENHRY, SYGVKD. CDR3 length: 14 amino acids. The chain's CDR3 is CAISLDRGFDEQFF. DNA for the CDR3: TGTGCCATCAGCTTGGACAGGGGGTTTGATGAGCAGTTCTTC.

This clone showed up just a few times. This rearrangement joins TRBV5-1 to TRBJ2-5; the match to TRBD2 covers 7 bases. Germline CDR1 SGHRS, CDR2 YFSETQ. J was trimmed by 5 bases and V by 2 bases; bases with no gene match: 9. The CDR3 has 15 residues. The CDR3 DNA reads as TGCGCCAGCAGCTTCGGCGGGAGTGGGGGGGAGACCCAGTACTTC. Protein: CASSFGGSGGETQYF.